Only a few counts were recorded for the clone carrying this T cell receptor (beta chain). Method: immunoSEQ multiplex PCR; TCRdb's copy keeps in-frame clones and lacks some. The sample holds 510,000 or so clones, approximately 90% seen once. Regarding treatment: about 20 received Ad26.COV2.S at low or high dose, single or two shots; about 5 received placebo; per-sample allocation not given. Sampling took place 63 days after the first vaccine or placebo injection. This sample was included in a study of Ad26.COV2.S vaccination and SARS-CoV-2 variants. Whole-study context: It was the COV1001 Ad26.COV2.S trial arm that included the donor. Administration of Ad26.COV2.S was intramuscular, either once or twice 56 days apart.

V was clipped by 4 bases and J by 6 bases; unmatched bases: 16. Germline V gene data show CDR1 as KGHDR and CDR2 as SFDVKD. The CDR3 has 19 residues. This clonotype was obtained from a person between 18 and 65 years old who received the Ad26.COV2.S COVID-19 vaccine or a placebo. The chain has TRBV24-1 and TRBJ2-2; the match to TRBD2 covers 10 bases. Sequenced material: peripheral blood, taken in a trial of Ad26.COV2.S vaccine versus placebo. The CDR3 protein is CATSEHSDASGSLSGELFF. CDR3 sequence (DNA): TGTGCCACCAGTGAACACTCTGATGCTAGCGGGAGTTTATCCGGGGAGCTGTTTTTT.